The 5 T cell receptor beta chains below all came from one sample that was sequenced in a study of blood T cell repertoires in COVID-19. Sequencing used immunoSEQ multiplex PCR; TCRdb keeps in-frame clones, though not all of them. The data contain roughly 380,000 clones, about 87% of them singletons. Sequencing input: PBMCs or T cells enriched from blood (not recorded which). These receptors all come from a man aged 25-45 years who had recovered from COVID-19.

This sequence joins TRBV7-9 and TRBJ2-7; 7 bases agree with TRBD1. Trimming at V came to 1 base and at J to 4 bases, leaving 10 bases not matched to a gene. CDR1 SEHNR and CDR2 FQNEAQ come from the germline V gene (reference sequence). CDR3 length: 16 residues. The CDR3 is CASSLGETGYEYEQYF. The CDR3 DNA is TGTGCCAGCAGCTTAGGGGAGACAGGGTACGAATACGAGCAGTACTTC.

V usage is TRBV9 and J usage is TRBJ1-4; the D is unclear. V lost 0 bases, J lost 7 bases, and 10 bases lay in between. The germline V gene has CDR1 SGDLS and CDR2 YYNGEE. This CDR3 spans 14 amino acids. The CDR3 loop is CASSVGYAGEKLFF. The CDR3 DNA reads TGTGCCAGCAGCGTAGGCTATGCGGGTGAAAAACTGTTTTTT. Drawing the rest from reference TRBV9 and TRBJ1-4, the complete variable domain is DSGVTQTPKHLITATGQRVTLRCSPRSGDLSVYWYQQSLDQGLQFLIQYYNGEERAKGNILERFSAQQFPDLHSELNLSSLELGDSALYFCASSVGYAGEKLFFGSGTQLSVL.

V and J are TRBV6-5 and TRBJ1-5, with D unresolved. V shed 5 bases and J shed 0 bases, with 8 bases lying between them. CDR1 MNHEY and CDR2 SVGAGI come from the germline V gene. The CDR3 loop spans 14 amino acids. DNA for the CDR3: TGTGCCAGCAGTACGAAACTTAGCAATCAGCCCCAGCATTTT. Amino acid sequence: CASSTKLSNQPQHF.

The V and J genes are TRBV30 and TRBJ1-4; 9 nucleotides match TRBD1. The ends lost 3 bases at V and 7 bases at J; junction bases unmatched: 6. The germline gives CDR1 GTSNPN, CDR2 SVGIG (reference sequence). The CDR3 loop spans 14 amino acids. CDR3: CAWSAGQGTEKLFF. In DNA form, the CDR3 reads TGTGCCTGGAGCGCAGGACAGGGGACTGAAAAACTGTTTTTT.

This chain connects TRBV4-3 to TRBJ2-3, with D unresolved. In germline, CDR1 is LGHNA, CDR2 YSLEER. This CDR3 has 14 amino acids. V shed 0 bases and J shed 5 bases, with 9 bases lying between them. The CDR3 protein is CASSQESGGDTQYF. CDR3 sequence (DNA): TGCGCCAGCAGCCAAGAGAGTGGCGGAGATACGCAGTATTTT.